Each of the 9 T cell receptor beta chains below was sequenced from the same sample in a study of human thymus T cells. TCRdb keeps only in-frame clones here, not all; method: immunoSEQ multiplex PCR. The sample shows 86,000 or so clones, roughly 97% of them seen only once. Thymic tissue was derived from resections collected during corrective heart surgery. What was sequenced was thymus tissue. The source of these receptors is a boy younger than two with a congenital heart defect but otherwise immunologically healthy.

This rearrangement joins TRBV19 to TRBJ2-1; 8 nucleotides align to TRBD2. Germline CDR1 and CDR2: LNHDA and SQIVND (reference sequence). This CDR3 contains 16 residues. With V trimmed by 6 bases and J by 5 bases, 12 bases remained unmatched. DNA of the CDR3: TGTGCCAGTAGGCACCCCGAACCGGGACTAGACAATGAGCAGTTCTTC. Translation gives CASRHPEPGLDNEQFF. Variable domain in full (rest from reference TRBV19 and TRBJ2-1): DGGITQSPKYLFRKEGQNVTLSCEQNLNHDAMYWYRQDPGQGLRLIYYSQIVNDFQKGDIAEGYSVSREKKESFPLTVTSAQKNPTAFYLCASRHPEPGLDNEQFFGPGTRLTVL.

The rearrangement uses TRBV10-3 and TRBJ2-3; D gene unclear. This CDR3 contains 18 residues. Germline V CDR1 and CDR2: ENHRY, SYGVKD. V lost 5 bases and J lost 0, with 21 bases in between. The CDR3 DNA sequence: TGTGCCATCAGTATAATTCCCTGCGTGGTAGTCAGCACAGATACGCAGTATTTT. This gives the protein CAISIIPCVVVSTDTQYF.

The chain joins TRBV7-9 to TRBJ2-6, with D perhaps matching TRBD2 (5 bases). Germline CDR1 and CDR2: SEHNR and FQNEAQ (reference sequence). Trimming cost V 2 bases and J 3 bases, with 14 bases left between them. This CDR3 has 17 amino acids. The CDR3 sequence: CASSLTSRYDGANVLTF. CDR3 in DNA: TGTGCCAGCAGCTTAACTAGTCGGTATGATGGGGCCAACGTCCTGACTTTC. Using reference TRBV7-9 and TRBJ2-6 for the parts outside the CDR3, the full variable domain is DTGVSQNPRHKITKRGQNVTFRCDPISEHNRLYWYRQTLGQGPEFLTYFQNEAQLEKSRLLSDRFSAERPKGSFSTLEIQRTEQGDSAMYLCASSLTSRYDGANVLTFGAGSRLTVL.

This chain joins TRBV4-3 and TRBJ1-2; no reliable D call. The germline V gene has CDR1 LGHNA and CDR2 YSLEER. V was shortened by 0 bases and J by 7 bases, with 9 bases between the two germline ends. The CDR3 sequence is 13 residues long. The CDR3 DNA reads TGCGCCAGCAGCCAAGATAGGGCTGGTGGCTACACCTTC. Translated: CASSQDRAGGYTF.

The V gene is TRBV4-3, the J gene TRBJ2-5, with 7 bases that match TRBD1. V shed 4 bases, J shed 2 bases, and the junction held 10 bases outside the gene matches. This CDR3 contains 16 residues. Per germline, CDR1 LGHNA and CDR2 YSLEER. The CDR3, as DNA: TGCGCCAGCAGCCCCGATCTATGGGACAGTCAAGAGACCCAGTACTTC. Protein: CASSPDLWDSQETQYF.

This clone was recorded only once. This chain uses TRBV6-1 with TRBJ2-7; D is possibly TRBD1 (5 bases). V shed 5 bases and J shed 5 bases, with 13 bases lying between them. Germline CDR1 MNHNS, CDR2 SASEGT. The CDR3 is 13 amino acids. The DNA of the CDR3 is TGTGCCAGCAGTAAATTCAAGGGGCACGAGCAGTACTTC. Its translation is CASSKFKGHEQYF.

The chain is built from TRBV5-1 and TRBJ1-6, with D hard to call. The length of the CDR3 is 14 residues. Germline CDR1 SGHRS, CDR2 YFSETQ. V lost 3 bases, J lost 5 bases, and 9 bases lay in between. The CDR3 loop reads CASSSGGHNSPLHF. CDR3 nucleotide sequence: TGCGCCAGCAGCTCGGGCGGCCATAATTCACCCCTCCACTTT.

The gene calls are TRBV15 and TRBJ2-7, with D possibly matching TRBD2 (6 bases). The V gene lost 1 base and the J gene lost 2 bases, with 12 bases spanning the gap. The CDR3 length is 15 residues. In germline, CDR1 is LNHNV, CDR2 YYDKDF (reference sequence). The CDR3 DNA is TGTGCCACCAGCAGAGCCGGGACTTACACCTACGAGCAGTACTTC. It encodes CATSRAGTYTYEQYF.

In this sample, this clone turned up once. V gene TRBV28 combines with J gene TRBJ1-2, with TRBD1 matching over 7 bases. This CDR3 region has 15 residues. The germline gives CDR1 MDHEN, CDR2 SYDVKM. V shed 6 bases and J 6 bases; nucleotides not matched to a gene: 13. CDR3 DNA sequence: TGTGCCAGCAGGGAACAGGGGATAGCGAGGGATGGCTACACCTTC. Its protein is CASREQGIARDGYTF.